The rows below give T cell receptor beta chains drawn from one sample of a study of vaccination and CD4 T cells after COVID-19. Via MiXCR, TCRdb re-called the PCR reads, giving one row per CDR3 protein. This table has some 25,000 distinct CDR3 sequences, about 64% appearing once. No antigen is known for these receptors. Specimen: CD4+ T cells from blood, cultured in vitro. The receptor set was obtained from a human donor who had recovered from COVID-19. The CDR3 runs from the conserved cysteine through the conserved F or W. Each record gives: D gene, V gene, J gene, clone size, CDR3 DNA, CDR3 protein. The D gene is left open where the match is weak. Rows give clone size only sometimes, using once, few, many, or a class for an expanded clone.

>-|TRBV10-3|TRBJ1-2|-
TGTGCCATCACCGACAGTACGAAAGATGGCTACACCTTC
CAITDSTKDGYTF
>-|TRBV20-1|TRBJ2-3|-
TGCAGTGCTAGCGGTGGTAGCGCCTTCACAGATACGCAGTATTTT
CSASGGSAFTDTQYF
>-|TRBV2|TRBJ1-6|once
TGTGCCAGGAACGGGGGGCGAACTCATAATTCACCCCTCCACTTT
CARNGGRTHNSPLHF
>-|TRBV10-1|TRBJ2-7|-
TGCGCCAGCAGTCCGGGCCTCTTGGGGCAGTACTTC
CASSPGLLGQYF
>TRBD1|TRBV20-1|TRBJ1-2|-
TGCAGTGCTAGGGTCCAGGGGGCCGATGGCTACACCTTC
CSARVQGADGYTF
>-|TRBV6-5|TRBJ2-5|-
TGTGCCAGCAGTTACTCGATAAGGGGCGCAGAGACCCAGTACTTC
CASSYSIRGAETQYF
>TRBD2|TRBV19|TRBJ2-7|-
TGTGCCAGTAGTTCAAAACTAGCGGGAGTGCCACAGTACTTC
CASSSKLAGVPQYF
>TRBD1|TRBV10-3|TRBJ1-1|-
TGTGCCATCCATTATCCAAACAACACCGGGACAGGGGCTCCCACTGAAGCTTTCTTT
CAIHYPNNTGTGAPTEAFF
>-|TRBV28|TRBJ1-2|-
TGTGCCAGCAGTCTTAGTAACTATGGCTACACCTTC
CASSLSNYGYTF
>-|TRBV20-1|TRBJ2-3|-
TGCAGTGCACCCCCAGACTTCATCCCCCACACGACAGATACGCAGTATTTT
CSAPPDFIPHTTDTQYF
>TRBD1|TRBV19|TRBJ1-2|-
TGTGCCAGTAGTAGAGGGGACAGGGGATCTGCTAACTATGGCCACACCTTC
CASSRGDRGSANYGHTF
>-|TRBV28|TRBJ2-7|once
TGTGCCAGCAGTTTATCTAACGCCGGGATCCTTACCTACGAGCAGTACTTC
CASSLSNAGILTYEQYF
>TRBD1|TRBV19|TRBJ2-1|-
TGTGCCAGTAGTATCCCGGGACAGGTGCGGAATGAGCAGTTCTTC
CASSIPGQVRNEQFF
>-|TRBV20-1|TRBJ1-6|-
TGCAGTGCTAGGGAAGGTAGCTCCTATAATTCACCCCTCCACTTT
CSAREGSSYNSPLHF
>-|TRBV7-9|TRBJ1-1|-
TGTGCCAGCAGCTCCCCGACTGTCAGGACCACTGAAGCTTTCTTT
CASSSPTVRTTEAFF
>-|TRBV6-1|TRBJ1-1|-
TGTGCCAGCAGTCCTACCTTGATGAACACTGAAGCTTTCTTT
CASSPTLMNTEAFF
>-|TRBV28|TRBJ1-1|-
TGTGCCAGCAGTACCCCTCTTGGACAGCGGGCTGAAGCTTTCTTT
CASSTPLGQRAEAFF
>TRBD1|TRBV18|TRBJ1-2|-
TGTGCCAGCTCAAACGGCCCGGGACAGGGTTCTAACTATGGCTACACCTTC
CASSNGPGQGSNYGYTF
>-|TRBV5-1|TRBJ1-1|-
TGCGCCAGCAGCCGCGGGGACGGCAACACTGAAGCTTTCTTT
CASSRGDGNTEAFF
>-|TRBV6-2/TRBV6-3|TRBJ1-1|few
TGTGCCAGCAAGGGGACAACAAACACTGAAGCTTTCTTT
CASKGTTNTEAFF
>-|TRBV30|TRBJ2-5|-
TGTGCCTGGAGGGCCCCGTACCAAGAGACCCAGTACTTC
CAWRAPYQETQYF
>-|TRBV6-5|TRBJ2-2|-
TGTGCCAGCAGTTACGAAGGTGGCCGGGAGCTGTTTTTT
CASSYEGGRELFF
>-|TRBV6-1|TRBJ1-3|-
TGTGCCAGCAGTGAGGCTCGCTCTGGAAACACCATATATTTT
CASSEARSGNTIYF
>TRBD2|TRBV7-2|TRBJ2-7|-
TGTGCCAGCAGCCGCGGACTAGCGGGAGGGTGGGAGCAGTACTTC
CASSRGLAGGWEQYF
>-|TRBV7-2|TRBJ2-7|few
TGTGCCAGCAGCGAAAGACAGGTATCCTACGAGCAGTACTTC
CASSERQVSYEQYF
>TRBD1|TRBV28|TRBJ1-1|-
TGTGCCAGCAGTAGACAGGGGGGGACTGAAGCTTTCTTT
CASSRQGGTEAFF
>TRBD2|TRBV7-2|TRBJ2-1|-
TGTGCCAGCAGCTTAGGGACTAGCGGGGTCAATGAGCAGTTCTTC
CASSLGTSGVNEQFF
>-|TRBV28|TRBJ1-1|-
TGTGCCAGCAGTGAGCTGTTATGGGGCGGCACTGAAGCTTTCTTT
CASSELLWGGTEAFF
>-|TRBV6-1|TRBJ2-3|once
TGTGCCAGCAGCCGGGACACCAGCACAGATACGCAGTATTTT
CASSRDTSTDTQYF
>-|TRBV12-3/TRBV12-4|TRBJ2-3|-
TGTGCCAGCACCCCCCGCGCTAGCACAGATACGCAGTATTTT
CASTPRASTDTQYF
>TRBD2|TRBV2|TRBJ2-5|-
TGTGCCAGCAGTGTTTCGGGAGGGCAAGAGACCCAGTACTTC
CASSVSGGQETQYF
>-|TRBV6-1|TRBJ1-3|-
TGTGCCAGCAGCGCGGGACTTCGCTCTGGAAACACCATATATTTT
CASSAGLRSGNTIYF
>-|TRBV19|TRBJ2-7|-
TGTGCCAGTAAATCGAGGGGGAGCGCCCACTACGAGCAGTACTTC
CASKSRGSAHYEQYF
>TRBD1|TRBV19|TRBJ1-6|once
TGTGCCAGTAGTCCCTGGGCCAGGGGGGCACCCCTCCACTTT
CASSPWARGAPLHF